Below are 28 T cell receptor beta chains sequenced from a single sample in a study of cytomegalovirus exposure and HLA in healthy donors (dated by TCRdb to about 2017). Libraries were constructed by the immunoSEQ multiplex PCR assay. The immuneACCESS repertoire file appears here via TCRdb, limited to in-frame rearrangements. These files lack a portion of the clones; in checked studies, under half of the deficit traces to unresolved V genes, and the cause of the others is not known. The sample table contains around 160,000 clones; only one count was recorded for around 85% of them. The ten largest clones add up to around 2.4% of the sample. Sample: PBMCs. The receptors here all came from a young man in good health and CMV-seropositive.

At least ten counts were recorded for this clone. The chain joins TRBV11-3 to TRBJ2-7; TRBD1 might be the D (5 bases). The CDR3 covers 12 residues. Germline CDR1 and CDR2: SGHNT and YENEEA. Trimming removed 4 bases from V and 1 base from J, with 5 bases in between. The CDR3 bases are TGTGCCAGCAGCTCAGGGTCCTACGAGCAGTACTTC. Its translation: CASSSGSYEQYF.

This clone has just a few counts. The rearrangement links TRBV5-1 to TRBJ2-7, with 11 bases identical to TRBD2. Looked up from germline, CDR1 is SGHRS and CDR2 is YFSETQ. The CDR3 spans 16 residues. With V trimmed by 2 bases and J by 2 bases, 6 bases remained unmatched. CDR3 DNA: TGCGCCAGCAGCTTAACTAGCGGGGGCTCTACCTACGAGCAGTACTTC. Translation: CASSLTSGGSTYEQYF. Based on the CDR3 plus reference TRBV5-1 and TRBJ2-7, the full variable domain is KAGVTQTPRYLIKTRGQQVTLSCSPISGHRSVSWYQQTPGQGLQFLFEYFSETQRNKGNFPGRFSGRQFSNSRSEMNVSTLELGDSALYLCASSLTSGGSTYEQYFGPGTRLTVT.

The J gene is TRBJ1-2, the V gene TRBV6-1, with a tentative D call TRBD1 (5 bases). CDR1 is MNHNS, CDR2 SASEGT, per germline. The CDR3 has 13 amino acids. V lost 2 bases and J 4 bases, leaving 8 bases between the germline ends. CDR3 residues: CASSEYQGYGYTF. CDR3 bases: TGTGCCAGCAGTGAATATCAGGGCTATGGCTACACCTTC.

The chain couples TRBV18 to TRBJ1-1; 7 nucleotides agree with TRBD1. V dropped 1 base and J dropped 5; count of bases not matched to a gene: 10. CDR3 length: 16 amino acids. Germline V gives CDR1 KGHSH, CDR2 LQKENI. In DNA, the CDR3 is TGTGCCAGCTCACCACGCTCTTGGCAGGGGGTTACTGAAGCTTTCTTT. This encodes CASSPRSWQGVTEAFF.

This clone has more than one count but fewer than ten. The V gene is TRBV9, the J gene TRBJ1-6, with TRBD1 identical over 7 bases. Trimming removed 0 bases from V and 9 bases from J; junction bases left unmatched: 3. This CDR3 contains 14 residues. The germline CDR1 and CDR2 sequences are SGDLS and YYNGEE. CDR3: CASSVGAGGSPLHF. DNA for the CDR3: TGTGCCAGCAGCGTAGGGGCAGGGGGTTCACCCCTCCACTTT.

CDR3 amino acids: CASSLDRETQYF. The CDR3 DNA sequence: TGTGCCAGCAGCTTGGACAGGGAGACCCAGTACTTC. V and J are TRBV5-6 and TRBJ2-5; a weak D match, TRBD1 (5 bases). Trimming removed 0 bases from V and 5 bases from J, with 5 bases in between. CDR1 is SGHDT and CDR2 is YYEEEE in the germline V gene. The CDR3 length is 12 residues. The variable domain in full, completed from reference TRBV5-6 and TRBJ2-5, reads DAGVTQSPTHLIKTRGQQVTLRCSPKSGHDTVSWYQQALGQGPQFIFQYYEEEERQRGNFPDRFSGHQFPNYSSELNVNALLLGDSALYLCASSLDRETQYFGPGTRLLVL.

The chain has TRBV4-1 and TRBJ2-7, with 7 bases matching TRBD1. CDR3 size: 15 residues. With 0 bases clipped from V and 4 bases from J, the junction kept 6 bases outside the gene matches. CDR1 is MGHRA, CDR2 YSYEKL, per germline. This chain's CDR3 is CASSQDLARGYEQYF. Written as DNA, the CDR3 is TGCGCCAGCAGCCAAGATTTGGCCAGGGGGTACGAGCAGTACTTC.

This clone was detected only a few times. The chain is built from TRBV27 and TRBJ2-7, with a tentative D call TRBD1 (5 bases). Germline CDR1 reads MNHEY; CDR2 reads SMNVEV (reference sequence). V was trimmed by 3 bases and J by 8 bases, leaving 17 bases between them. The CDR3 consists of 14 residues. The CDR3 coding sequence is TGTGCCAGCAGTTTGGACACCTATACGATGCAGCAGTACTTC. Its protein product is CASSLDTYTMQQYF.

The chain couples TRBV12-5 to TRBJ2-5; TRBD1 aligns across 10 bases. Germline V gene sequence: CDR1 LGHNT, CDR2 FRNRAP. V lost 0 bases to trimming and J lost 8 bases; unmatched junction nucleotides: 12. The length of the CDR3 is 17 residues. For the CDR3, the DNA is TGTGCTAGTGGTTTGGTCCCGCCGGGACAGGGGATTGATACCCAGTACTTC. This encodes CASGLVPPGQGIDTQYF.

The CDR3 DNA is TGTGCCAGCAGCCTATTAGGGGTTGAGCAGTACTTC. Protein sequence: CASSLLGVEQYF. The chain joins TRBV7-9 to TRBJ2-7; D is possibly TRBD1 (5 bases). Trimming cost V 5 bases and J 7 bases, with 12 bases left between them. Germline V lookup: CDR1 SEHNR, CDR2 FQNEAQ (reference sequence). There are 12 residues in the CDR3.

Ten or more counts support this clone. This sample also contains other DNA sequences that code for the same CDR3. The CDR3 spells CASSQDLAGAYEQYF. CDR3 DNA sequence: TGCGCCAGCAGCCAAGACTTGGCGGGGGCTTACGAGCAGTACTTC. The genes are TRBV4-1 and TRBJ2-7; D is perhaps TRBD2 (7 bases). Trimming stripped 0 bases from V and 4 bases from J, with 13 bases between. Germline CDR1 and CDR2: MGHRA and YSYEKL. The CDR3 has 15 residues.

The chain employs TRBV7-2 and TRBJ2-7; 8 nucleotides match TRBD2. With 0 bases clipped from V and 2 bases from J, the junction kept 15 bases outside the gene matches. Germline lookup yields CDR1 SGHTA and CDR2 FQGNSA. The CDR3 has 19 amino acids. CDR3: CASSLALGGAGALTYEQYF. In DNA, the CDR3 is TGTGCCAGCAGCTTAGCGCTGGGGGGAGCGGGGGCCCTGACCTACGAGCAGTACTTC.

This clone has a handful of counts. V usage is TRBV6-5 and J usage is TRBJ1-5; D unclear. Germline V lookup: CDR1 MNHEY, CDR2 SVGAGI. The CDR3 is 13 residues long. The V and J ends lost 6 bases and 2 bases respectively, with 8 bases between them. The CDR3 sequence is CASRQRGNQPQHF. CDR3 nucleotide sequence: TGTGCCAGCAGGCAGCGGGGCAATCAGCCCCAGCATTTT.

The CDR3 loop reads CASSLRGKINYGYTF. As DNA, the CDR3 is TGCGCCAGCAGCTTGAGGGGCAAGATCAACTATGGCTACACCTTC. The rearrangement links TRBV5-1 to TRBJ1-2; the D gene is possibly TRBD1 (5 bases). The V end lost 1 base, the J end lost 2 bases, and 12 bases lay between the germline ends. The CDR3 is made up of 15 amino acids. The V gene's germline CDR1 is SGHRS and CDR2 YFSETQ.

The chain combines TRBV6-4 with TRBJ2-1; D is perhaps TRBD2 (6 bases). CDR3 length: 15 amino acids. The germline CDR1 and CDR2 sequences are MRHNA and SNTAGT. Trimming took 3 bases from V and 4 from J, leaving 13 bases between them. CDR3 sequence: CASSEEGQRYNEQFF. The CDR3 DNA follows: TGTGCCAGCAGTGAGGAGGGCCAGCGATACAATGAGCAGTTCTTC.

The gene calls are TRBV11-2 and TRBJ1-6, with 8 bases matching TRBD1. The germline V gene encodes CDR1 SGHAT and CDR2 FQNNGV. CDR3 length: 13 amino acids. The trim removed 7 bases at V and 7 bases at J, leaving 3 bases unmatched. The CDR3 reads CASTGQGNSPLHF. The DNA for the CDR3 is TGTGCCAGCACCGGACAGGGAAATTCACCCCTCCACTTT.

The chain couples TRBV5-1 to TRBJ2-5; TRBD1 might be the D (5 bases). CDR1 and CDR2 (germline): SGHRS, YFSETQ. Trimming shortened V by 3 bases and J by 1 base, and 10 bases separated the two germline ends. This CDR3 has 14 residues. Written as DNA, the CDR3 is TGCGCCAGCAGCTCACAGGATCTCCAAGAGACCCAGTACTTC. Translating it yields CASSSQDLQETQYF.

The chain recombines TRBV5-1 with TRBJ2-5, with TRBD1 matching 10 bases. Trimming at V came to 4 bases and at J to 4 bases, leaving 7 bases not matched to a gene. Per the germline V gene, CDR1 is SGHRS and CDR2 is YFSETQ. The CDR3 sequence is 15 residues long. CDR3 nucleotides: TGCGCCAGCAGCCCAGGCGGGACAGGGGCAGAGACCCAGTACTTC. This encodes CASSPGGTGAETQYF.

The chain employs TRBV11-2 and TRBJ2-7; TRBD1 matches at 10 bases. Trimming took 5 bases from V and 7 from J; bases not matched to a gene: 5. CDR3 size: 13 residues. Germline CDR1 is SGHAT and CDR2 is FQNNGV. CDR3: CASSHGQGGEQYF. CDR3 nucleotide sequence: TGTGCCAGCAGCCACGGACAGGGGGGTGAGCAGTACTTC.

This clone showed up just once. CDR3 coding DNA: TGTGCCAGTAAACAGGTAGAAGCTTTCTTT. The encoded protein is CASKQVEAFF. The J gene is TRBJ1-1, the V gene TRBV28; tentative D call: TRBD1 (5 bases). The CDR3 is 10 residues long. Trimming shortened V by 9 bases and J by 8 bases, and 10 bases separated the two germline ends. The germline gives CDR1 MDHEN, CDR2 SYDVKM.

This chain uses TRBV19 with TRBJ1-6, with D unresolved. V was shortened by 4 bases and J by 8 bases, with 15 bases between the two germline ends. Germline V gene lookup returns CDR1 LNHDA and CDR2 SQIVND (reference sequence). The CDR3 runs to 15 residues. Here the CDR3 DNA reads TGTGCCAGTAGTAGCGACGCTTCGGAGTATTCACCCCTCCACTTT. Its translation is CASSSDASEYSPLHF.

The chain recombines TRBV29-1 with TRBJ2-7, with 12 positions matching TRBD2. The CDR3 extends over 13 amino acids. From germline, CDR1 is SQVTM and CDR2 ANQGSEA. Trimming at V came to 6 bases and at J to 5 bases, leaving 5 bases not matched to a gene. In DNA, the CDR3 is TGCAGCGTCGCTAGCGGGGGGGCTGACGAGCAGTACTTC. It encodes CSVASGGADEQYF.

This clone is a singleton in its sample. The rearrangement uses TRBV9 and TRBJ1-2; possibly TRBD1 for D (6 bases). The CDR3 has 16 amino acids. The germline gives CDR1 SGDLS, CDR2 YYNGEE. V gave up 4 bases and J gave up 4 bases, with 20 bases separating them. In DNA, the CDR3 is TGTGCCAGCAGCCCCAGACAAGACAGGAGCCCCTATGGCTACACCTTC. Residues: CASSPRQDRSPYGYTF.

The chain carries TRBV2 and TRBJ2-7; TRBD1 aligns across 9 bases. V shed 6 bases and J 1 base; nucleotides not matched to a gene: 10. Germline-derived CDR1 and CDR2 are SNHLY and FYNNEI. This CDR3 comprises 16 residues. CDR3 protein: CASRGPGTGPSYEQYF. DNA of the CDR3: TGTGCCAGCAGGGGTCCCGGGACAGGGCCTTCCTACGAGCAGTACTTC.

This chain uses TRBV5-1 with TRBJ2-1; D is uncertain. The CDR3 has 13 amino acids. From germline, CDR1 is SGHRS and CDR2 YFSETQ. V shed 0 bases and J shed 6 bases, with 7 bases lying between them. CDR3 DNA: TGCGCCAGCAGCTTGGACATACGCAATGAGCAGTTCTTC. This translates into CASSLDIRNEQFF. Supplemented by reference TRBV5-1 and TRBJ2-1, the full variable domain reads KAGVTQTPRYLIKTRGQQVTLSCSPISGHRSVSWYQQTPGQGLQFLFEYFSETQRNKGNFPGRFSGRQFSNSRSEMNVSTLELGDSALYLCASSLDIRNEQFFGPGTRLTVL.

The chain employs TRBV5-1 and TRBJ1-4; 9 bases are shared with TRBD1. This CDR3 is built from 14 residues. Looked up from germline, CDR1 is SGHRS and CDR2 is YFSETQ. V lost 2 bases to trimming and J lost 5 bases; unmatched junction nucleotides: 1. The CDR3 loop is CASSFGTGNEKLFF. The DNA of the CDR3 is TGCGCCAGCAGCTTCGGGACAGGGAATGAAAAACTGTTTTTT.

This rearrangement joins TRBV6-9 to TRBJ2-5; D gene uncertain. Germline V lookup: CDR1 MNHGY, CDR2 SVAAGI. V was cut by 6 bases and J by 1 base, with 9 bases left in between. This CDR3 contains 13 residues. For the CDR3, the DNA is TGTGCCAGCAGATTCCGACTCCAAGAGACCCAGTACTTC. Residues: CASRFRLQETQYF.

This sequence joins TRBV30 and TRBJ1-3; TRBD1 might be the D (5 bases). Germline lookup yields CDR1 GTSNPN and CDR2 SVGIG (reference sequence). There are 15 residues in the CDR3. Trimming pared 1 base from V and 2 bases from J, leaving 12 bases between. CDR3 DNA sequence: TGTGCCTGGAGTGGGATATTGGGGCCTGGAAACACCATATATTTT. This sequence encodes CAWSGILGPGNTIYF.